The entry below describes one TCR beta chain. Its antigen is unidentified. The CDR3 sequence is 12 residues long. Between the trimmed V and J ends, which lost 5 bases and 4 bases, there was a span of 8 bases. The sample is drawn from a study of T cell responses to AZD1222 COVID-19 vaccine. Overall study context: Combined were second doses at about 4 or about 12 weeks. Study findings and constraints: It should be noted that donors were predominantly white British and more often female, and clonal diversity was possibly underestimated. Within unmutated variant regions lay the reported targets of nearly half of spike-specific TCRs. Spike-specific TCR breadth rose after two AZD1222 doses, and depth rose as well.

TCRdb's table, derived via immunoSEQ multiplex PCR, lists solely in-frame clones and lacks some. The sample lists about 120,000 clones; around nine tenths were seen once. The chain carries TRBV12-3 or TRBV12-4 and TRBJ1-1; unclear D gene. The sample consisted of peripheral blood, taken on day 0 of AZD1222 vaccination. The TCR sequence derives from an adult in good health. This chain's CDR3 is CASSGRGTEAFF. The CDR3 region has the DNA TGTGCCAGCAGTGGCCGGGGCACTGAAGCTTTCTTT.